Presented here are 21 T cell receptor beta chains from one specimen sequenced in a study of blood T cell repertoires in COVID-19. Profiling relied on immunoSEQ multiplex PCR, and the TCRdb table lists in-frame clones only, not all of them. The sample lists about 180,000 clones, around 89% occurring once. Material: peripheral blood. The receptor source for this set is a man in his late teens or twenties who had recovered from COVID-19.

V and J are TRBV7-9 and TRBJ2-3, with TRBD1 matching over 8 bases. This CDR3 is built from 15 residues. Germline V CDR1 and CDR2: SEHNR, FQNEAQ (reference sequence). Trimming cost V 5 bases and J 9 bases; bases outside gene matches: 13. CDR3 in amino acids: CASSNLAPGGETQYF. In nucleotides, the CDR3 is TGTGCCAGCAGCAACCTAGCTCCAGGGGGCGAGACGCAGTATTTT.

The chain uses TRBV5-1 and TRBJ1-3, with 8 bases fitting TRBD1. The CDR3 runs 16 residues. Unmatched junction bases numbered 5, after V lost 3 bases and J lost 0 bases. Germline CDR1 and CDR2: SGHRS and YFSETQ. CDR3 amino acids: CASSWTGLSSGNTIYF. The CDR3 DNA sequence: TGCGCCAGCAGCTGGACAGGGCTAAGCTCTGGAAACACCATATATTTT. Full variable domain (rest looked up from reference TRBV5-1 and TRBJ1-3): KAGVTQTPRYLIKTRGQQVTLSCSPISGHRSVSWYQQTPGQGLQFLFEYFSETQRNKGNFPGRFSGRQFSNSRSEMNVSTLELGDSALYLCASSWTGLSSGNTIYFGEGSWLTVV.

The V gene is TRBV6-5, the J gene TRBJ2-1; D is perhaps TRBD1 (5 bases). This CDR3 is 15 amino acids long. The germline CDR1 and CDR2 sequences are MNHEY and SVGAGI. Trimming pared 2 bases from V and 2 bases from J, leaving 10 bases between. Written as DNA, the CDR3 is TGTGCCAGCAGTTACGGGCCAGGGACCTACAATGAGCAGTTCTTC. Protein product: CASSYGPGTYNEQFF.

About this clone itself: Relative to the germline gene, one junction end is altered; a read error may explain this. Other DNA sequences in this specimen translate into the identical CDR3. The V and J genes are TRBV19 and TRBJ1-2; 8 bases are shared with TRBD1. The CDR3 sequence is 17 residues long. Germline V gives CDR1 LNHDA, CDR2 SQIVND (reference sequence). CDR3 residues: CASNTRDRSPGDYGYTF. CDR3 coding DNA: TGTGCCAGTAACACCCGGGACAGGTCCCCAGGGGACTATGGCTATACCTTC.

The V call is TRBV7-3, the J call TRBJ2-3, with 12 positions matching TRBD2. Germline assignment: CDR1 SGHTA and CDR2 FQGTGA. The trim removed 5 bases at V and 5 bases at J, leaving 2 bases unmatched. CDR3 length equals 14 residues. DNA for the CDR3: TGTGCCAGCAGCCCTAGCGGGAGGGGAGATACGCAGTATTTT. Protein: CASSPSGRGDTQYF.

The CDR3 loop reads CASSIAGQGKYGYTF. In nucleotides, the CDR3 is TGTGCCAGTAGTATTGCGGGACAGGGGAAGTATGGCTACACCTTC. J is TRBJ1-2 and V is TRBV19, with 10 nucleotides matching TRBD1. The V and J ends lost 3 bases and 5 bases, in that order; junction bases with no gene match: 6. The germline V gene encodes CDR1 LNHDA and CDR2 SQIVND (reference sequence). The CDR3 loop spans 15 amino acids.

The chain combines TRBV9 with TRBJ2-7, with TRBD1 matching 7 bases. Losses at the gene ends were 3 bases for V and 0 bases for J; bases not matched to a gene: 0. This CDR3 region has 13 residues. In germline, CDR1 is SGDLS, CDR2 YYNGEE. CDR3 in amino acids: CASSGTGSYEQYF. The CDR3 bases are TGTGCCAGCAGCGGGACAGGCTCCTACGAGCAGTACTTC.

The rearrangement links TRBV7-2 to TRBJ2-1; TRBD2 aligns across 11 bases. There are 16 residues in the CDR3. Germline V gives CDR1 SGHTA, CDR2 FQGNSA. With V trimmed by 2 bases and J by 3 bases, 3 bases remained unmatched. DNA for the CDR3: TGTGCCAGCAGCTTACTGGGGACTAGCGGCTACAATGAGCAGTTCTTC. It codes for CASSLLGTSGYNEQFF.

The J gene is TRBJ2-3, the V gene TRBV7-3; 16 positions agree with TRBD2. Germline-derived CDR1 and CDR2 are SGHTA and FQGTGA. CDR3 length: 17 amino acids. V shed 4 bases and J 7 bases; nucleotides not matched to a gene: 8. The CDR3 loop is CASSSGTSGRAGNTQYF. CDR3 nucleotide sequence: TGTGCCAGCAGCTCCGGGACTAGCGGGAGGGCCGGGAATACGCAGTATTTT.

This clone was counted only a few times. The chain joins TRBV28 to TRBJ1-6; maybe TRBD1 (6 bases). The CDR3 length is 13 residues. CDR1 MDHEN and CDR2 SYDVKM come from the germline V gene. The V gene lost 8 bases and the J gene lost 6 bases, with 11 bases spanning the gap. The CDR3 loop is CASLGHFNSPLHF. CDR3 DNA: TGTGCCAGCTTGGGACACTTTAATTCACCCCTCCACTTT.

The rearrangement links TRBV10-2 to TRBJ2-1; a weak D match, TRBD2 (7 bases). This CDR3 region has 16 residues. Trimming cost V 7 bases and J 1 base, with 17 bases left between them. Germline-derived CDR1 and CDR2 are WSHSY and SAAADI. DNA of the CDR3: TGCGCCAGCAATAGAGGGGGAGGGCCGTCCTACAATGAGCAGTTCTTC. Protein: CASNRGGGPSYNEQFF.

The chain recombines TRBV18 with TRBJ2-3; 12 nucleotides align to TRBD2. The germline V gene has CDR1 KGHSH and CDR2 LQKENI. The trim removed 6 bases at V and 5 bases at J, leaving 9 bases unmatched. The CDR3 covers 16 residues. CDR3 in amino acids: CASSSWTSGKEDTQYF. In nucleotides, the CDR3 is TGTGCCAGCTCCTCGTGGACTAGCGGGAAGGAAGATACGCAGTATTTT.

V and J are TRBV2 and TRBJ2-2; D ambiguous. From germline, CDR1 is SNHLY and CDR2 FYNNEI. Trimming left V 6 bases short and J 4 bases short, with 3 bases between. CDR3 length: 11 residues. The CDR3 bases are TGTGCCAGCAGACTCACCGGGGAGCTGTTTTTT. This codes for CASRLTGELFF.

This chain links TRBV28 with TRBJ2-7; 7 bases align to TRBD2. This CDR3 region has 13 residues. From germline, CDR1 is MDHEN and CDR2 SYDVKM. V was clipped by 3 bases and J by 7 bases; unmatched bases: 6. CDR3 nucleotides: TGTGCCAGCAGTTTTGCGGGGGTGGAGGAGCAGTACTTC. Encoded protein: CASSFAGVEEQYF.

V and J are TRBV7-9 and TRBJ2-1; weak D call: TRBD1 (5 bases). Trimming pared 6 bases from V and 2 bases from J, leaving 20 bases between. CDR1 SEHNR and CDR2 FQNEAQ come from the germline V gene (reference sequence). This CDR3 has 17 amino acids. CDR3 amino acids: CASSSRQPFGPYNEQFF. DNA for the CDR3: TGTGCCAGCAGTTCCCGACAGCCGTTCGGGCCCTACAATGAGCAGTTCTTC.

This clone was seen a single time. This chain links TRBV9 with TRBJ1-5; D is possibly TRBD1 (5 bases). CDR3 length equals 15 residues. The germline CDR1 and CDR2 sequences are SGDLS and YYNGEE. V lost 0 bases and J lost 3, with 10 bases in between. Written as DNA, the CDR3 is TGTGCCAGCAGCGTAGGGTGGGGCCACAATCAGCCCCAGCATTTT. Translating gives CASSVGWGHNQPQHF.

This rearrangement joins TRBV21-1 to TRBJ1-2; TRBD1 reflects the table's D call only, with no check against the DNA. TRBV21-1 is a pseudogene segment. The CDR3 runs 18 residues. This CDR3 reads CASNPPISRDWTLYGYTF. The DNA for the CDR3 is TGTGCCAGCAACCCGCCTATCAGTCGAGATTGGACACTCTATGGCTACACCTTC.

The chain carries TRBV6-7 and TRBJ2-6, with 7 bases that match TRBD1. TRBV6-7 is assigned to the ORF class and has an uncertain function. Unmatched junction bases numbered 5, after V lost 2 bases and J lost 1 base. The CDR3 runs to 17 residues. Here the CDR3 reads CASSYETGSSGANVLTF. For the CDR3, the DNA is TGTGCCAGCAGTTACGAGACAGGGAGTTCTGGGGCCAACGTCCTGACTTTC.

The rearrangement uses TRBV9 and TRBJ1-2; D is ambiguous. CDR3 length: 14 residues. V shed 0 bases and J shed 4 bases, with 10 bases lying between them. Germline V CDR1 and CDR2: SGDLS, YYNGEE. The CDR3 spells CASSVGYTLYGYTF. The DNA for the CDR3 is TGTGCCAGCAGCGTAGGGTACACGCTCTATGGCTACACCTTC.

A few counts support this clone. The chain is built from TRBV18 and TRBJ2-1, with TRBD1 matching 8 bases. Trimming cost V 2 bases and J 4 bases; bases outside gene matches: 4. In germline, CDR1 is KGHSH, CDR2 LQKENI. This CDR3 has 15 amino acids. The CDR3 DNA is TGTGCCAGCTCACCAGAGACAGGGGTTTACAATGAGCAGTTCTTC. Its protein is CASSPETGVYNEQFF.

The chain links TRBV30 to TRBJ2-2; no reliable D call. Germline values: CDR1 GTSNPN, CDR2 SVGIG (reference sequence). The CDR3 runs 13 residues. V shed 2 bases and J shed 7 bases, with 11 bases lying between them. The CDR3 nucleotides read TGTGCCTGGAGTTACTCCAGGCGCGGGGAGCTGTTTTTT. Translated: CAWSYSRRGELFF.